This T cell receptor beta chain was observed in a study of T cell repertoires and HLA-DP antigens. General observations from the study: Clones undetected before culture averaged around 36% against one allele and approximately 50% against the other.

Turning to this clone: No antigen is known for it.

The V gene's germline CDR1 is SGHAT and CDR2 FQNNGV. The length of the CDR3 is 15 residues. Trimming shortened V by 3 bases and J by 0 bases, and 11 bases separated the two germline ends. TCRdb's table, derived via immunoSEQ multiplex PCR, lists solely in-frame clones and lacks some. The table records more than 90,000 clones, 90% to 95% of them present only once. This TCR was sampled from a woman aged 18-30 years in good health and CMV-seronegative. This chain joins TRBV11-2 and TRBJ1-1, with D hard to call. The sequenced sample consisted of CD4+ T cells from PBMCs. CDR3 protein: CASSFGSGMNTEAFF. Here the CDR3 DNA reads TGTGCCAGCAGCTTTGGGTCAGGCATGAACACTGAAGCTTTCTTT.